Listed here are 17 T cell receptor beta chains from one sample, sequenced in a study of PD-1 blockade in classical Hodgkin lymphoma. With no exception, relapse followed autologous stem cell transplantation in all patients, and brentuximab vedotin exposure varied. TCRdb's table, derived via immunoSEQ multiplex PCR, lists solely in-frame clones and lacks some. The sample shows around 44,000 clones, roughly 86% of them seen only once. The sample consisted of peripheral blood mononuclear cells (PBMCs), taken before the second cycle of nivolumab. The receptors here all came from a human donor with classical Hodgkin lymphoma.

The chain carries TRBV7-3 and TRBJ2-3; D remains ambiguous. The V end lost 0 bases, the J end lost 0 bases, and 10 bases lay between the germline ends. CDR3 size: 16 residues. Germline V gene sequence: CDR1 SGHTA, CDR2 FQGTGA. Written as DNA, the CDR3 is TGTGCCAGCAGCTTAACGGGCAGGCCAAGCACAGATACGCAGTATTTT. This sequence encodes CASSLTGRPSTDTQYF.

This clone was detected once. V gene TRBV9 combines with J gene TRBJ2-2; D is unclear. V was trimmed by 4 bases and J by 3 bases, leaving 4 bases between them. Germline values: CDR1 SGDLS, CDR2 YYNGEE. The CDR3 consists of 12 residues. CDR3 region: CASSIYTGELFF. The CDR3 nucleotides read TGTGCCAGCAGCATCTACACCGGGGAGCTGTTTTTT.

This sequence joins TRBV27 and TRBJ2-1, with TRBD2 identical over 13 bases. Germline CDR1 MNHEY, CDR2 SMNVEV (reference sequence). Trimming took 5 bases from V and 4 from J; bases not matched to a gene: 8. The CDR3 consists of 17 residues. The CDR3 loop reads CASSPRTSGGLYNEQFF. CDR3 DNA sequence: TGTGCCAGCAGTCCCCGGACTAGCGGGGGCCTATACAATGAGCAGTTCTTC.

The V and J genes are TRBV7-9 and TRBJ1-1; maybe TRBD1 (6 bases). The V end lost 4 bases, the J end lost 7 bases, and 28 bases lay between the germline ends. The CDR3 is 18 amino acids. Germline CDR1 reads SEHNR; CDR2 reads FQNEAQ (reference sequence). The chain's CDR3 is CASSSPWGAYRPEDEAFF. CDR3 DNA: TGTGCCAGCAGCTCGCCTTGGGGGGCCTACAGGCCAGAAGATGAAGCTTTCTTT.

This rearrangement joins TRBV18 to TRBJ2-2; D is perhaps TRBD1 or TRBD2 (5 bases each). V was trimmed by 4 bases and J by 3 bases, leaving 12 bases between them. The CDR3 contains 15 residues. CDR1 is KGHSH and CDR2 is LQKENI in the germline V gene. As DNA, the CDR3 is TGTGCCAGCTCACTCCGGGACGGAGACACCGGGGAGCTGTTTTTT. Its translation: CASSLRDGDTGELFF.

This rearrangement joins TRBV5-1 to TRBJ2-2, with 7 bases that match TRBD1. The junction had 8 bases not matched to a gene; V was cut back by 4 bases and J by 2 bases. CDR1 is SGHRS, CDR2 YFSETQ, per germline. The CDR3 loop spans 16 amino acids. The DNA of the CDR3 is TGCGCCAGCAGCCACAGGTCAGGGGGAAACACCGGGGAGCTGTTTTTT. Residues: CASSHRSGGNTGELFF. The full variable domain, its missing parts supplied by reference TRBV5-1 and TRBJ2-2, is KAGVTQTPRYLIKTRGQQVTLSCSPISGHRSVSWYQQTPGQGLQFLFEYFSETQRNKGNFPGRFSGRQFSNSRSEMNVSTLELGDSALYLCASSHRSGGNTGELFFGEGSRLTVL.

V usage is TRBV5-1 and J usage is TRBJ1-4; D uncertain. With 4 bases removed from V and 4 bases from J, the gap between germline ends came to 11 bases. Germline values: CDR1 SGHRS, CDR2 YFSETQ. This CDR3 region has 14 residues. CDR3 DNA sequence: TGCGCCAGCAGCATAGACGGATATAATGAAAAACTGTTTTTT. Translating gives CASSIDGYNEKLFF.

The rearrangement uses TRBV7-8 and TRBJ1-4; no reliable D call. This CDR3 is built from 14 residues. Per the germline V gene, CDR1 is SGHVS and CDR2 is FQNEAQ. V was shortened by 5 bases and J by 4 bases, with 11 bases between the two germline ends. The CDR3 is CASSPRRDNEKLFF. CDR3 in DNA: TGTGCCAGCAGCCCCCGCCGGGATAATGAAAAACTGTTTTTT. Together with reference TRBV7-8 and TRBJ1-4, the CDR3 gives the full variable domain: GAGVSQSPRYKVAKRGQDVALRCDPISGHVSLFWYQQALGQGPEFLTYFQNEAQLDKSGLPSDRFFAERPEGSVSTLKIQRTQQEDSAVYLCASSPRRDNEKLFFGSGTQLSVL.

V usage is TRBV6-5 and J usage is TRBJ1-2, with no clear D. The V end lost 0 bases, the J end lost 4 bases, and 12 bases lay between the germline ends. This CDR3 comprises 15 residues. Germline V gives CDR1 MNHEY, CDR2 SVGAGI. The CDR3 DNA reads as TGTGCCAGCAGTTACTCCCTGGACGGAATCTATGGCTACACCTTC. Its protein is CASSYSLDGIYGYTF.

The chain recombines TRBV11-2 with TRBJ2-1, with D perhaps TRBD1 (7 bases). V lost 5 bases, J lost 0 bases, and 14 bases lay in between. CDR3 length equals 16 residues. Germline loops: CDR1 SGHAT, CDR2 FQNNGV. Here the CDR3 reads CASSLPGGSSYNEQFF. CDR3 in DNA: TGTGCCAGCAGCCTCCCAGGGGGGAGCTCCTACAATGAGCAGTTCTTC.

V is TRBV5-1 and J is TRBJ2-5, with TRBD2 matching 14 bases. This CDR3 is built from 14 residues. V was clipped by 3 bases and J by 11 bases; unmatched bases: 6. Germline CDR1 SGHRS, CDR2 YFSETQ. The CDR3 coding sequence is TGCGCCAGCAGCTCCCCGGGACTAGCGGGGGAGCAGTACTTC. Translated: CASSSPGLAGEQYF. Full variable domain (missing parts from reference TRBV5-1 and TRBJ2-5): KAGVTQTPRYLIKTRGQQVTLSCSPISGHRSVSWYQQTPGQGLQFLFEYFSETQRNKGNFPGRFSGRQFSNSRSEMNVSTLELGDSALYLCASSSPGLAGEQYFGPGTRLLVL.

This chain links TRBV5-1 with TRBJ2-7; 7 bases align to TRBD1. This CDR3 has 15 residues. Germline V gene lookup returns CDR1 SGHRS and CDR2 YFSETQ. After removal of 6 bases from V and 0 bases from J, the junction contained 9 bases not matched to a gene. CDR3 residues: CASKGDSPFSYEQYF. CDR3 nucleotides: TGCGCCAGCAAGGGGGACAGTCCCTTCTCCTACGAGCAGTACTTC.

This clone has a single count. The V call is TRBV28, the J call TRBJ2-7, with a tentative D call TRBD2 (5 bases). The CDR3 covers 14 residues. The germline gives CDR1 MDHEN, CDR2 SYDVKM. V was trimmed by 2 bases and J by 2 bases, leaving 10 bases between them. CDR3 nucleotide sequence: TGTGCCAGCAGTTTAGGACTGGTTACCTACGAGCAGTACTTC. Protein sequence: CASSLGLVTYEQYF.

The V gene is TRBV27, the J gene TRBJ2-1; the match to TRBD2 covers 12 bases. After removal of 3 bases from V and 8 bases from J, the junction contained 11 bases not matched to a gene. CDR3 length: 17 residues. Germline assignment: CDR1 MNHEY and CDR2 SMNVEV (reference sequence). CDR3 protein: CASSFLAGGPVRDEQFF. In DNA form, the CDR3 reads TGTGCCAGCAGTTTTCTAGCGGGAGGGCCTGTTCGAGATGAGCAGTTCTTC.

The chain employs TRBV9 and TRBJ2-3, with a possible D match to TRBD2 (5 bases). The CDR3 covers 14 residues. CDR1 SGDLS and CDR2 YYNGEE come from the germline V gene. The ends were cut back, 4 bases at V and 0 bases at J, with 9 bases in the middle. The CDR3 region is CASSRRTSTDTQYF. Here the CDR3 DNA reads TGTGCCAGCAGCCGTAGGACTAGCACAGATACGCAGTATTTT.

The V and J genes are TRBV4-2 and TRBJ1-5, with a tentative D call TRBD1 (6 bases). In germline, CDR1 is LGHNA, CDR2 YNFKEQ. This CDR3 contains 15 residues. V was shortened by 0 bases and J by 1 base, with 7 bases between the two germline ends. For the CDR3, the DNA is TGTGCCAGCAGCCAAGATGGGGGCAGCAATCAGCCCCAGCATTTT. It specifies CASSQDGGSNQPQHF.

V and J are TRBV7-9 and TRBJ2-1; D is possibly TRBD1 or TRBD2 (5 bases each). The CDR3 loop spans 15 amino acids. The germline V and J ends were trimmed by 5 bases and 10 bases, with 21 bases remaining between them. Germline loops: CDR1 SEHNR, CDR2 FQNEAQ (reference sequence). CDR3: CASSGRGPSREEQFF. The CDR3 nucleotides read TGTGCCAGCAGCGGCCGGGGACCTTCCCGGGAAGAGCAGTTCTTC. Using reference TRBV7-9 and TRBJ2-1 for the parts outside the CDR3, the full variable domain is DTGVSQNPRHKITKRGQNVTFRCDPISEHNRLYWYRQTLGQGPEFLTYFQNEAQLEKSRLLSDRFSAERPKGSFSTLEIQRTEQGDSAMYLCASSGRGPSREEQFFGPGTRLTVL.